This T cell receptor beta chain appears in the sequencing data of a study of CD8+CD57+ T cells in acquired aplastic anemia (dated by TCRdb to 2016 to 2018). Context from the whole study: DNA extracted from sorted CD4+ and CD8+ cells had a mean of about 3.3 ug, with a range of about 0.18 to 27.4 ug. For healthy donor samples, the average read count was about 10.8 million for CD4+ cells and roughly 11 million for CD8+ cells. Results and caveats for the whole study, not just this receptor: Twenty-nine CD8+ CDR3 sequences were found in both patients and controls but appeared to be highly expressed in patients and within the immunodominant clones of the patients. No significant difference in CD8+ Simpson's diversity was found between patients and healthy controls (P=0.060).

In the case of this clonotype: Its antigen is unknown. No much larger clone is present one base from it, and per-base qualities are unavailable.

The study deep-sequenced TCR repertoires of sorted CD4+ and CD8+ blood T cells from severe aplastic anemia patients and healthy subjects. Ficoll-Paque density gradient centrifugation was used to isolate peripheral blood mononuclear cells. Before DNA was extracted, CD4+ and CD8+ T cells were sorted using either FACS or magnetic beads. Genomic DNA served as template for TCR beta VDJ combination and CDR3 sequence profiling. TCR repertoire sequencing was run on an Illumina HiSeq 2000. The authors' analysis ran thus. Repertoires were assessed using TRBV/TRBJ rearrangement plots, CDR3 size and DJ length profiles, and Simpson's diversity index. The immunodominant clone was defined as the most abundant DNA sequence in deep sequencing data. CDR3 amino acid sequences were checked for sharing between subjects and were compared against published repertoires and the VDJdb database. Using fastp at Q25 and MiXCR, TCRdb reprocessed the public reads and kept productive beta chains. Rows with one shared CDR3 protein collapse into an entry with the most common genes and DNA. Here the V and J calls rest on TCRdb's processing, not on the authors' analysis. This sample gives under 75,000 distinct CDR3 sequences in total; approximately 54% of them show up just once. The top ten constitute around 8% of the sample.

From the germline V gene, CDR1 is SGHVS and CDR2 is FNYEAQ. Trimming costs V 6 bases and J 3 bases, and their ends lie 12 bases apart. From the cysteine up to the phenylalanine, the CDR3 has a length of 13 residues. The kept DNA is CDR3 alone, 39 bases in frame from the first base. Sequencing used sorted CD4+, CD8+, or CD8+CD57+ T cells (not recorded which) from PBMCs. The receptor comes from a human donor in good health, serving as a control. This receptor chain uses TRBV7-6 and TRBJ2-7; the D gene assignment is perhaps TRBD1 or TRBD2, with each matching 6 bases. The nucleotide sequence is TGTGCCAGCAGTGGGGGGCGGGTCTACGAGCAGTACTTC. This encodes CASSGGRVYEQYF. Here the CDR3 is joined to the reference TRBV7-6 and TRBJ2-7 genes, and the full variable domain is: GAGVSQSPRYKVTKRGQDVALRCDPISGHVSLYWYRQALGQGPEFLTYFNYEAQQDKSGLPNDRFSAERPEGSISTLTIQRTEQRDSAMYRCASSGGRVYEQYFGPGTRLTVT.